One and the same sample provided the 30 T cell receptor beta chains below, sequenced in a study of cytomegalovirus exposure and HLA in healthy donors. Vbeta (60) and Jbeta (13) primers were used in the PCR. TCRdb's table, derived via immunoSEQ multiplex PCR, lists solely in-frame clones and lacks some. This table holds about 110,000 clones, around 64% found once. The source material was PBMCs. Every receptor here comes from a man aged 25-45 years in good health and CMV-seropositive.

This clone was counted a few times. The chain employs TRBV29-1 and TRBJ2-1; D is possibly TRBD2 (6 bases). Germline CDR1 reads SQVTM; CDR2 reads ANQGSEA. The length of the CDR3 is 15 residues. V was pared by 0 bases and J by 7 bases, with 16 bases between. The CDR3 coding sequence is TGCAGCGTTGAAGATTTCAGGGAGGTAGGGAATGAGCAGTTCTTC. The encoded protein is CSVEDFREVGNEQFF.

The chain carries TRBV5-1 and TRBJ1-2, with D perhaps TRBD1 (5 bases). The CDR3 has 16 residues. V lost 4 bases and J 5 bases, leaving 21 bases between the germline ends. CDR1 and CDR2 from the germline V gene are SGHRS and YFSETQ. The CDR3 nucleotides read TGCGCCAGCAGCCTCGTGAACAGCGTGGGGGGGTATGGCTACACCTTC. Its protein is CASSLVNSVGGYGYTF. Full variable domain (outside the CDR3, taken from reference TRBV5-1 and TRBJ1-2): KAGVTQTPRYLIKTRGQQVTLSCSPISGHRSVSWYQQTPGQGLQFLFEYFSETQRNKGNFPGRFSGRQFSNSRSEMNVSTLELGDSALYLCASSLVNSVGGYGYTFGSGTRLTVV.

CDR3 in DNA: TGTGCCAGTAGTATAGTGGGGAGTAGTACTGAAGCTTTCTTT. Translated, it gives CASSIVGSSTEAFF. The V gene is TRBV19, the J gene TRBJ1-1; D remains unclear. Germline CDR1 reads LNHDA; CDR2 reads SQIVND (reference sequence). This CDR3 has 14 amino acids. The V end lost 1 base, the J end lost 5 bases, and 11 bases lay between the germline ends.

This clone showed up just a few times. In DNA form, the CDR3 reads TGTGCCAGCAGTGACCTCTCTCTCGAGCAGTACTTC. Amino acid sequence: CASSDLSLEQYF. The V and J genes are TRBV2 and TRBJ2-7; D unresolved. Deletions cut 3 bases from V and 6 bases from J, with 9 bases between. Germline V gene sequence: CDR1 SNHLY, CDR2 FYNNEI. The CDR3 totals 12 residues.

This rearrangement joins TRBV29-1 to TRBJ2-3; 8 bases line up with TRBD2. This CDR3 contains 14 residues. V trimming: 5 bases; J trimming: 2 bases; junction bases outside the gene matches: 6. The germline V gene encodes CDR1 SQVTM and CDR2 ANQGSEA. The CDR3 is CSVSHGRDTDTQYF. DNA of the CDR3: TGCAGCGTTTCACACGGGAGGGACACAGATACGCAGTATTTT.

The rearrangement uses TRBV5-8 and TRBJ1-1, with no clear D. V was pared by 5 bases and J by 4 bases, with 12 bases between. From germline, CDR1 is SGHTS and CDR2 YDEGEE. This CDR3 is 13 amino acids long. The CDR3 sequence is CASRVQRSTEAFF. For the CDR3, the DNA is TGTGCCAGCAGGGTACAAAGGAGCACTGAAGCTTTCTTT.

On this clone: At one end the junction does not follow the germline gene, possibly because of a read error. Other DNA sequences in this specimen translate into the identical CDR3. The V call is TRBV9, the J call TRBJ1-1, with a possible D match to TRBD1 (6 bases). Per the germline V gene, CDR1 is SGDLS and CDR2 is YYNGEE. The CDR3 is made up of 14 amino acids. The CDR3 region has the DNA TGTGCCAGCAGCGTAGGACAGTGGGACACTGAGGCTTTCTTT. Translated: CASSVGQWDTEAFF.

This sequence joins TRBV11-2 and TRBJ1-2; 7 bases are shared with TRBD1. Looked up from germline, CDR1 is SGHAT and CDR2 is FQNNGV. Trimming cost V 3 bases and J 8 bases; bases outside gene matches: 12. The CDR3 covers 15 residues. For the CDR3, the DNA is TGTGCCAGCAGCTTGCAGTATGAAAGGGGGCCAGGCTACACCTTC. Protein: CASSLQYERGPGYTF.

The genes are TRBV19 and TRBJ1-2; 9 bases agree with TRBD1. After removal of 7 bases from V and 3 bases from J, the junction contained 9 bases not matched to a gene. Germline V CDR1 and CDR2: LNHDA, SQIVND (reference sequence). This CDR3 has 15 residues. CDR3 sequence reads: CASIPNRGQDYGYTF. As DNA, the CDR3 is TGTGCCAGTATTCCTAACAGGGGGCAGGACTATGGCTACACCTTC.

The rearrangement joins TRBV5-6 to TRBJ2-3; 13 positions match TRBD2. The CDR3 runs to 16 residues. V lost 3 bases, J lost 3 bases, and 4 bases stayed unmatched. Germline V CDR1 and CDR2: SGHDT, YYEEEE. The CDR3 DNA is TGTGCCAGCAGCTCCGGGACTAGCGGGACTACAGATACGCAGTATTTT. The encoded protein is CASSSGTSGTTDTQYF.

The sample holds one count of this clone. The J gene is TRBJ1-2, the V gene TRBV19; 9 nucleotides match TRBD1. The ends lost 7 bases at V and 3 bases at J; junction bases unmatched: 6. From germline, CDR1 is LNHDA and CDR2 SQIVND (reference sequence). The CDR3 runs 14 residues. CDR3 coding DNA: TGTGCCAGTACGGGACAGGGAAGGGACTATGGCTACACCTTC. Protein product: CASTGQGRDYGYTF.

The chain couples TRBV19 to TRBJ2-5; possible D gene TRBD2, 5 bases. Trimming cost V 6 bases and J 8 bases, with 22 bases left between them. The CDR3 has 15 residues. Germline V gene lookup returns CDR1 LNHDA and CDR2 SQIVND (reference sequence). In DNA form, the CDR3 reads TGTGCCAGTAGGGGATCGGGCCCGGGGTCTTTAACCCAGTACTTC. Encoded protein: CASRGSGPGSLTQYF.

The V gene is TRBV9, the J gene TRBJ2-1, with 13 bases aligning to TRBD2. Germline V lookup: CDR1 SGDLS, CDR2 YYNGEE. V trimming: 2 bases; J trimming: 0 bases; junction bases outside the gene matches: 8. The CDR3 has 19 residues. CDR3 DNA: TGTGCCAGCAGCGTCGCCCGGACTAGCGGGGGCAGCTCCTACAATGAGCAGTTCTTC. Protein product: CASSVARTSGGSSYNEQFF.

The chain recombines TRBV11-3 with TRBJ2-4; 9 nucleotides align to TRBD1. CDR3 length: 15 amino acids. The junction had 6 bases not matched to a gene; V was cut back by 1 base and J by 8 bases. Germline-derived CDR1 and CDR2 are SGHNT and YENEEA. The CDR3: CASSLAPGQGYIQYF. The CDR3 bases are TGTGCCAGCAGCTTAGCACCGGGACAGGGTTACATTCAGTACTTC.

This chain links TRBV4-1 with TRBJ1-2, with 9 bases aligning to TRBD1. The germline V gene has CDR1 MGHRA and CDR2 YSYEKL. This CDR3 is 17 amino acids long. J lost 1 base, V lost 1 base, and 7 bases had no gene match. The CDR3 region is CASSQGQGVLLNYGYTF. The CDR3, as DNA: TGCGCCAGCAGCCAAGGACAGGGGGTCTTACTTAACTATGGCTACACCTTC.

J is TRBJ2-1 and V is TRBV5-1; TRBD2 aligns across 10 bases. V was pared by 0 bases and J by 8 bases, with 17 bases of the junction left unmatched. CDR1 and CDR2 from the germline V gene are SGHRS and YFSETQ. The CDR3 runs to 19 residues. The CDR3 coding sequence is TGCGCCAGCAGCTTGGCCGCCCGGCAAGCTAGCGGGGGATCATATGAGCAGTTCTTC. It specifies CASSLAARQASGGSYEQFF. The complete variable domain, with remaining parts taken from reference TRBV5-1 and TRBJ2-1, reads KAGVTQTPRYLIKTRGQQVTLSCSPISGHRSVSWYQQTPGQGLQFLFEYFSETQRNKGNFPGRFSGRQFSNSRSEMNVSTLELGDSALYLCASSLAARQASGGSYEQFFGPGTRLTVL.

The rearrangement uses TRBV27 and TRBJ2-1; maybe TRBD1 (5 bases). Trimming cost V 6 bases and J 1 base, with 13 bases left between them. Germline V lookup: CDR1 MNHEY, CDR2 SMNVEV (reference sequence). CDR3 length: 15 amino acids. CDR3 bases: TGTGCCAGCAGGTTAGGTGGGGCTTCCTACAATGAGCAGTTCTTC. Translating gives CASRLGGASYNEQFF.

The V gene is TRBV27, the J gene TRBJ2-1; maybe TRBD2 (6 bases). The V end lost 5 bases, the J end lost 4 bases, and 18 bases lay between the germline ends. CDR3 length equals 16 residues. Germline V gene sequence: CDR1 MNHEY, CDR2 SMNVEV (reference sequence). Here the CDR3 DNA reads TGTGCCAGCAGTATCTCCGGGAGAGGGCCGTACAATGAGCAGTTCTTC. Amino acids: CASSISGRGPYNEQFF.

The V gene is TRBV19, the J gene TRBJ2-1, with unresolved D. The CDR3 runs to 12 residues. Trimming took off 5 bases at V and 1 base at J, with 3 bases between the two ends. The germline V gene has CDR1 LNHDA and CDR2 SQIVND (reference sequence). CDR3 DNA: TGTGCCAGTAGTTTATCCTACAATGAGCAGTTCTTC. It encodes CASSLSYNEQFF. Variable domain in full (rest from reference TRBV19 and TRBJ2-1): DGGITQSPKYLFRKEGQNVTLSCEQNLNHDAMYWYRQDPGQGLRLIYYSQIVNDFQKGDIAEGYSVSREKKESFPLTVTSAQKNPTAFYLCASSLSYNEQFFGPGTRLTVL.

The J gene is TRBJ1-2, the V gene TRBV5-1; 11 bases match TRBD1. Germline lookup yields CDR1 SGHRS and CDR2 YFSETQ. The CDR3 is 16 amino acids. With V trimmed by 4 bases and J by 2 bases, 7 bases remained unmatched. CDR3 DNA sequence: TGCGCCAGCAGCCCCGGACAGGGGGCTCTAAACTATGGCTACACCTTC. It specifies CASSPGQGALNYGYTF.

Only a few counts were recorded for this clone. The chain recombines TRBV19 with TRBJ1-1; tentatively, D is TRBD1 (5 bases). This CDR3 region has 14 residues. V gave up 3 bases and J gave up 5 bases, with 13 bases separating them. CDR1 is LNHDA, CDR2 SQIVND, per germline (reference sequence). The CDR3 DNA sequence: TGTGCCAGTAGTATTGACCAGGGTCATACTGAAGCTTTCTTT. Its protein is CASSIDQGHTEAFF.

The chain carries TRBV28 and TRBJ1-2, with a tentative D call TRBD1 (6 bases). The V gene lost 5 bases and the J gene lost 8 bases, with 12 bases spanning the gap. The CDR3 has 12 amino acids. CDR1 is MDHEN, CDR2 SYDVKM, per germline. CDR3 DNA sequence: TGTGCCAGCAGTGAGGGGGTGGGGGGCTACACCTTC. Its translation: CASSEGVGGYTF.

V and J are TRBV9 and TRBJ1-2; D might be TRBD1 (6 bases). This CDR3 is built from 23 residues. V was cut by 0 bases and J by 0 bases, with 33 bases left in between. Per germline, CDR1 SGDLS and CDR2 YYNGEE. The CDR3 nucleotides read TGTGCCAGCAGCGTAGCTACGGGAAAGGGATGGGCGGCCGGGACACCAGCTAACTATGGCTACACCTTC. Translation: CASSVATGKGWAAGTPANYGYTF.

The V and J genes are TRBV21-1 and TRBJ2-7; the table gives TRBD1 as D, unverified against the DNA. TRBV21-1 constitutes a pseudogene. The CDR3 has 16 residues. The CDR3 region has the DNA TGTGCCAGCAGCAAATGTGGGGCCCCCTACTCCTACGAGCAGTACGTC. Encoded protein: CASSKCGAPYSYEQYV.

V gene TRBV9 combines with J gene TRBJ1-6; no definite D call. The V end lost 3 bases, the J end lost 8 bases, and 12 bases lay between the germline ends. The CDR3 has 14 residues. CDR1 is SGDLS, CDR2 YYNGEE, per germline. In nucleotides, the CDR3 is TGTGCCAGCAGCGCGACGATTCAGGATTCACCCCTCCACTTT. Translated, it gives CASSATIQDSPLHF.

J is TRBJ1-1 and V is TRBV6-5; D not certain. CDR1 and CDR2 (germline): MNHEY, SVGAGI. The V end was cut by 0 bases, the J end by 3 bases, with 5 bases between. This CDR3 spans 13 amino acids. The CDR3 spells CASSYSRDTEAFF. CDR3 nucleotides: TGTGCCAGCAGTTACTCGAGAGACACTGAAGCTTTCTTT.

The chain couples TRBV12-5 to TRBJ1-2; perhaps TRBD1 as D (5 bases). This CDR3 spans 15 amino acids. V gave up 0 bases and J gave up 8 bases, with 16 bases separating them. Germline V gene lookup returns CDR1 LGHNT and CDR2 FRNRAP. The CDR3 DNA is TGTGCTAGTGGTTTGGTACACAGGAAGTTAGAAGGCTACACCTTC. Amino acid sequence: CASGLVHRKLEGYTF.

The rearrangement links TRBV7-3 to TRBJ1-3; D possibly corresponds to TRBD1 (6 bases). The germline CDR1 and CDR2 sequences are SGHTA and FQGTGA. Trimming shortened V by 3 bases and J by 3 bases, and 15 bases separated the two germline ends. The CDR3 sequence is 16 residues long. The CDR3 coding sequence is TGTGCCAGCAGCTTGGCCGGAAGGGGGAATGGAAACACCATATATTTT. Translating it yields CASSLAGRGNGNTIYF.

This chain joins TRBV28 and TRBJ1-3, with D possibly TRBD1 on 5 matching bases. Trimming left V 6 bases short and J 0 bases short, with 18 bases between. Germline CDR1 and CDR2: MDHEN and SYDVKM. CDR3 length equals 17 residues. The CDR3 loop reads CASRPKGQVYSGNTIYF. CDR3 bases: TGTGCCAGCAGACCCAAGGGGCAGGTTTACTCTGGAAACACCATATATTTT.

The V call is TRBV11-3, the J call TRBJ2-1; 7 bases line up with TRBD1. The CDR3 has 14 residues. J lost 5 bases, V lost 3 bases, and 4 bases had no gene match. Germline lookup yields CDR1 SGHNT and CDR2 YENEEA. As DNA, the CDR3 is TGTGCCAGCAGCTTTGACAGGGTGGACAATGAGCAGTTCTTC. This encodes CASSFDRVDNEQFF.